These T cell receptor beta chains were read from a single sample in a study of T-cell reconstitution after alpha-beta-depleted transplantation in children. TCRdb independently ran MiXCR on the PCR reads; one entry per CDR3 protein. There are fewer than 350,000 distinct CDR3 sequences in the sample; roughly 8.2% occur only once, and approximately 8.2% lies in the top ten. Sequencing used peripheral blood, obtained 360 days after TCRalphabeta/CD19-depleted stem cell transplant. Receptor source: a female patient aged 2-9 years who had a stem cell transplant for Fanconi anemia, so the T cells may come from the graft donor. Both conserved end residues are part of each CDR3. D genes are given only for firm matches. Not all rows give a size; the values are once, few, many and, for expanded clones, a class.

j_call: TRBJ1-4
clone_size: NA
d_call: NA
v_call: TRBV7-2
cdr3_nt: TGTGCCAGCAGCTCGGACAGCCCTGCAACTAATGAAAAACTGTTTTTT
cdr3_aa: CASSSDSPATNEKLFF

j_call: TRBJ2-1
clone_size: many
d_call: NA
v_call: TRBV9
cdr3_nt: TGTGCCAGCAGCGTAGTGTCTGGCTACAATGAGCAGTTCTTC
cdr3_aa: CASSVVSGYNEQFF

j_call: TRBJ1-2
clone_size: many
d_call: NA
v_call: TRBV12-3/TRBV12-4
cdr3_nt: TGTGCCAGCAGTTTTAAGGCAGACTATGGCTACACCTTC
cdr3_aa: CASSFKADYGYTF

j_call: TRBJ2-1
clone_size: few
d_call: NA
v_call: TRBV10-3
cdr3_nt: TGTGCCATCAGTGACCAGGGTGGGGGTGAGCAGTTCTTC
cdr3_aa: CAISDQGGGEQFF

j_call: TRBJ2-3
clone_size: many
d_call: TRBD2
v_call: TRBV28
cdr3_nt: TGTGCCAGCAGCCCTAGCGGGGGGGCCCGGACAGATACGCAGTATTTT
cdr3_aa: CASSPSGGARTDTQYF

j_call: TRBJ2-3
clone_size: many
d_call: TRBD2
v_call: TRBV20-1
cdr3_nt: TGCAGTGCTAGGGATAGCGGGGCGCCCACAGATACGCAGTATTTT
cdr3_aa: CSARDSGAPTDTQYF

j_call: TRBJ2-1
clone_size: many
d_call: NA
v_call: TRBV5-1
cdr3_nt: TGCGCCAGCAGCTTGGCCGGGACGGGTGAGCAGTTCTTC
cdr3_aa: CASSLAGTGEQFF

j_call: TRBJ1-2
clone_size: once
d_call: TRBD1
v_call: TRBV4-2
cdr3_nt: TGTGCCAGCAGCCAAGAGACAGGGTGGAATGGCTACACCTTC
cdr3_aa: CASSQETGWNGYTF

j_call: TRBJ2-7
clone_size: many
d_call: NA
v_call: TRBV20-1
cdr3_nt: TGCAGTGCCATGACGGCTGCATCCTCCTACGAGCAGTACTTC
cdr3_aa: CSAMTAASSYEQYF

j_call: TRBJ1-4
clone_size: once
d_call: NA
v_call: TRBV5-1
cdr3_nt: TGCGCCAGCAGCTTTGGACCGGATGAAAAACTGTTTTTT
cdr3_aa: CASSFGPDEKLFF

j_call: TRBJ1-6
clone_size: NA
d_call: TRBD1
v_call: TRBV28
cdr3_nt: TGTGCCAGCCGGGACAGGAACGTTTCACCCCTCCACTTT
cdr3_aa: CASRDRNVSPLHF

j_call: TRBJ1-2
clone_size: few
d_call: NA
v_call: TRBV7-9
cdr3_nt: TGTGCCAGCAGTTTTTCGCAACAGGAATCTAACTATGGCTACACCTTC
cdr3_aa: CASSFSQQESNYGYTF

j_call: TRBJ1-1
clone_size: few
d_call: NA
v_call: TRBV2
cdr3_nt: TGTGCCAGCAGTGAATTCCGACTAAACACTGAAGCTTTCTTT
cdr3_aa: CASSEFRLNTEAFF

j_call: TRBJ1-2
clone_size: many
d_call: NA
v_call: TRBV20-1
cdr3_nt: TGCAGTGCTAGAGTTGGACAGAGGGTGCGCGGCTACACCTTC
cdr3_aa: CSARVGQRVRGYTF

j_call: TRBJ1-5
clone_size: NA
d_call: NA
v_call: TRBV7-9
cdr3_nt: TGTGCCAGCAGCCAGGGGAATGGTCAGCCCCAGCATTTT
cdr3_aa: CASSQGNGQPQHF

j_call: TRBJ2-3
clone_size: many
d_call: TRBD2
v_call: TRBV5-1
cdr3_nt: TGCGCCAGCAGCTTGGCCCTAGCGGGAGCCACAGATACGCAGTATTTT
cdr3_aa: CASSLALAGATDTQYF

j_call: TRBJ2-5
clone_size: NA
d_call: NA
v_call: TRBV20-1
cdr3_nt: TGCAGTGCTAGTGGGACTTCCCTCGAGACCCAGTACTTC
cdr3_aa: CSASGTSLETQYF

j_call: TRBJ1-5
clone_size: NA
d_call: TRBD1
v_call: TRBV6-1
cdr3_nt: TGTGCCAGCAGCTCGGACAGGGTCATCTGGCCCCAGCATTTT
cdr3_aa: CASSSDRVIWPQHF

j_call: TRBJ2-3
clone_size: NA
d_call: TRBD2
v_call: TRBV6-5
cdr3_nt: TGTGCCAGCAGTTACTCGAAAGCGGGGGCCTTCACAGATACGCAGTATTTT
cdr3_aa: CASSYSKAGAFTDTQYF

j_call: TRBJ1-2
clone_size: many
d_call: TRBD1
v_call: TRBV28
cdr3_nt: TGTGCCAGCAGCACGCCGGGACAGGGTGGCGATGGCTACACCTTC
cdr3_aa: CASSTPGQGGDGYTF

j_call: TRBJ2-2
clone_size: NA
d_call: NA
v_call: TRBV5-1
cdr3_nt: TGCGCCAGCAGCGCACGGACAGATCTCACCGGGGAGCTGTTTTTT
cdr3_aa: CASSARTDLTGELFF

j_call: TRBJ2-2
clone_size: many
d_call: NA
v_call: TRBV28
cdr3_nt: TGTGCCAGCAGTTTAGGCCTTCACGTCACCGGGGAGCTGTTTTTT
cdr3_aa: CASSLGLHVTGELFF

j_call: TRBJ2-3
clone_size: few
d_call: TRBD2
v_call: TRBV12-3/TRBV12-4
cdr3_nt: TGTGCCAGCAGTTTAACTAGCGGGTTCAATCAGTATTTT
cdr3_aa: CASSLTSGFNQYF

j_call: TRBJ2-5
clone_size: many
d_call: NA
v_call: TRBV29-1
cdr3_nt: TGCAGCGTTCAGCGGCTTCACGCACTAGAGACCCAGTACTTC
cdr3_aa: CSVQRLHALETQYF

j_call: TRBJ1-1
clone_size: many
d_call: NA
v_call: TRBV29-1
cdr3_nt: TGCAGCGTTGAAGGCCCCAATCAGCTTTACACTGAAGCTTTCTTT
cdr3_aa: CSVEGPNQLYTEAFF

j_call: TRBJ1-4
clone_size: NA
d_call: NA
v_call: TRBV28
cdr3_nt: TGTGCCAGCAGTCCCGGGGGACGTTTCCCTAATGAAAAACTGTTTTTT
cdr3_aa: CASSPGGRFPNEKLFF

j_call: TRBJ1-2
clone_size: many
d_call: NA
v_call: TRBV28
cdr3_nt: TGTGCCAGCGCTATCTGGGGTGGCTACACCTTC
cdr3_aa: CASAIWGGYTF

j_call: TRBJ1-2
clone_size: few
d_call: NA
v_call: TRBV6-1
cdr3_nt: TGTGCCAGCAGTGCCATCTCTCTCGGGGTCTATGGCTACACCTTC
cdr3_aa: CASSAISLGVYGYTF

j_call: TRBJ2-7
clone_size: many
d_call: TRBD2
v_call: TRBV20-1
cdr3_nt: TGCAGTGCTAGAGATCTATTTTTGGCTAGCGGTCCCAACTACGAGCAGTACTTC
cdr3_aa: CSARDLFLASGPNYEQYF

j_call: TRBJ2-7
clone_size: many
d_call: TRBD1
v_call: TRBV6-5
cdr3_nt: TGTGCCAGCAGCCGAACCGGGACAGGGGCCTACGAGCAGTACTTC
cdr3_aa: CASSRTGTGAYEQYF

j_call: TRBJ1-4
clone_size: many
d_call: NA
v_call: TRBV12-3/TRBV12-4
cdr3_nt: TGTGCCAGCAGTCGCAATCCGGGGACACTGTTTTTT
cdr3_aa: CASSRNPGTLFF

j_call: TRBJ1-4
clone_size: NA
d_call: TRBD1
v_call: TRBV28
cdr3_nt: TGTGCCAGCACCAACCCGACAGGGCTGGCTGAAAAACTGTTTTTT
cdr3_aa: CASTNPTGLAEKLFF

j_call: TRBJ2-3
clone_size: few
d_call: NA
v_call: TRBV7-9
cdr3_nt: TGTGCCAGCCGGGCGGACAGCCGCCCAGATACGCAGTATTTT
cdr3_aa: CASRADSRPDTQYF

j_call: TRBJ1-2
clone_size: few
d_call: TRBD1
v_call: TRBV29-1
cdr3_nt: TGCAGCGTTGACGGCAACAGGGGACACGGAGGCTACACCTTC
cdr3_aa: CSVDGNRGHGGYTF

j_call: TRBJ2-1
clone_size: many
d_call: NA
v_call: TRBV29-1
cdr3_nt: TGCAGCGTGGGGGGGGCAGGGGGCTACAATGAGCAGTTCTTC
cdr3_aa: CSVGGAGGYNEQFF

j_call: TRBJ2-6
clone_size: NA
d_call: NA
v_call: TRBV5-4
cdr3_nt: TGTGCCAGCAGCTTGGCAGGAGCTGGGGCCAACGTCCTGACTTTC
cdr3_aa: CASSLAGAGANVLTF

j_call: TRBJ2-3
clone_size: many
d_call: TRBD2
v_call: TRBV20-1
cdr3_nt: TGCAGTGCCGGGGGGGGCACAGATACGCAGTATTTT
cdr3_aa: CSAGGGTDTQYF

j_call: TRBJ2-3
clone_size: many
d_call: NA
v_call: TRBV4-2
cdr3_nt: TGTGCCAGCAGCCAAGGTCAGGGGCACACAGATACGCAGTATTTT
cdr3_aa: CASSQGQGHTDTQYF

j_call: TRBJ2-7
clone_size: many
d_call: TRBD2
v_call: TRBV29-1
cdr3_nt: TGCAGCGTTGGACTAGCGGGCTACGAGCAGTACTTC
cdr3_aa: CSVGLAGYEQYF

j_call: TRBJ2-2
clone_size: NA
d_call: NA
v_call: TRBV19
cdr3_nt: TGTGCCAGTAGCGGGGAAGCGAACACCGGGGAGCTGTTTTTT
cdr3_aa: CASSGEANTGELFF

j_call: TRBJ2-5
clone_size: many
d_call: NA
v_call: TRBV5-1
cdr3_nt: TGCGCCAGCAGCTTGCGGCAGGAAGAGACCCAGTACTTC
cdr3_aa: CASSLRQEETQYF